Following are 6 T cell receptor beta chains from one sample sequenced in a study of blood T cell repertoires in COVID-19. Some clones are missing from TCRdb's copy, which holds only in-frame ones; the method was immunoSEQ multiplex PCR. The sample has approximately 260,000 clones, 82% seen once. Sample: peripheral blood. The receptors derive from an elderly woman with active or convalescent COVID-19.

This clone showed up just a few times. J is TRBJ1-5 and V is TRBV25-1, with D uncertain. This CDR3 is built from 13 residues. Germline-derived CDR1 and CDR2 are MGHDK and SYGVNS. The V end was cut by 2 bases, the J end by 9 bases, with 11 bases between. DNA for the CDR3: TGTGCCAGCAGTGAAAAGGAGGTCTCGCCCCAGCATTTT. Its translation: CASSEKEVSPQHF.

The chain couples TRBV5-1 to TRBJ1-6; D not certain. The CDR3 is 16 residues long. Between the trimmed V and J ends, which lost 4 bases and 0 bases, there was a span of 11 bases. CDR1 is SGHRS and CDR2 is YFSETQ in the germline V gene. CDR3 in DNA: TGCGCCAGCAGCCCGGAGGCAGGCTCCTATAATTCACCCCTCCACTTT. It yields the protein CASSPEAGSYNSPLHF.

This chain uses TRBV4-1 with TRBJ2-7; 7 nucleotides match TRBD2. Losses at the gene ends were 1 base for V and 4 bases for J; bases not matched to a gene: 7. Germline values: CDR1 MGHRA, CDR2 YSYEKL. The CDR3 sequence is 15 residues long. This chain's CDR3 is CASSQGLRETYEQYF. The CDR3 bases are TGCGCCAGCAGCCAAGGTCTGCGGGAGACGTACGAGCAGTACTTC.

This chain connects TRBV11-3 to TRBJ2-1; TRBD2 agrees at 14 bases. V was pared by 1 base and J by 9 bases, with 5 bases of the junction left unmatched. Germline lookup yields CDR1 SGHNT and CDR2 YENEEA. The CDR3 runs 16 residues. The CDR3 region is CASSLGLAGGPGEQFF. CDR3 coding DNA: TGTGCCAGCAGCTTAGGACTAGCGGGAGGGCCGGGTGAGCAGTTCTTC.

J is TRBJ2-1 and V is TRBV24-1, with D possibly being TRBD2 (7 bases). The CDR3 has 14 residues. Germline CDR1 and CDR2: KGHDR and SFDVKD. V was shortened by 4 bases and J by 11 bases, with 17 bases between the two germline ends. The CDR3 here is CATSETLQRDKQFF. The CDR3 bases are TGTGCCACCAGTGAGACACTTCAGCGGGACAAGCAGTTCTTC.

The gene calls are TRBV2 and TRBJ2-2; 8 bases are shared with TRBD1. CDR1 is SNHLY, CDR2 FYNNEI, per germline. V was clipped by 6 bases and J by 3 bases; unmatched bases: 9. This CDR3 is built from 16 residues. The CDR3 reads CASRISGTGHTGELFF. The DNA for the CDR3 is TGTGCCAGCAGGATCTCCGGGACAGGACACACCGGGGAGCTGTTTTTT.